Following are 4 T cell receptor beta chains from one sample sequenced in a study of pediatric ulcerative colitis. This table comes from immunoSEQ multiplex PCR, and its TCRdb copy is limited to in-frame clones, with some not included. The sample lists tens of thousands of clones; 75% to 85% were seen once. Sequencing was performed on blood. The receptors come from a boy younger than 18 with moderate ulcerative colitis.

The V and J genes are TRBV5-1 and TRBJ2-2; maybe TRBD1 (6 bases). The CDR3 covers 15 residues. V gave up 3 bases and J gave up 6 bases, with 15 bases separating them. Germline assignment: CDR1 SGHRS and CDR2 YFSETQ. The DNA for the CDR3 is TGCGCCAGCAGCTGGGTAGGACAGCTGGCCGGGGAGCTGTTTTTT. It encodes CASSWVGQLAGELFF.

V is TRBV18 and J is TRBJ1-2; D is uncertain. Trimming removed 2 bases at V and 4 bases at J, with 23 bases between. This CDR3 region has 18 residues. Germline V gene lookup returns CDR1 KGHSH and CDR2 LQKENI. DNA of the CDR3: TGTGCCAGCTCACCAAAAAATGAGTTCAGCCGCGCGATCTATGGCTACACCTTC. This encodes CASSPKNEFSRAIYGYTF.

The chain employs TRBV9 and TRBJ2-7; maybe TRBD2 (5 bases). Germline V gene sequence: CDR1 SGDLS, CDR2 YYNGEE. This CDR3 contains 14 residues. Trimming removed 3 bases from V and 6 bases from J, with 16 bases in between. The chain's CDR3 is CASSANRGRGEQYF. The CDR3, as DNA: TGTGCCAGCAGCGCCAACCGAGGGCGTGGCGAGCAGTACTTC.

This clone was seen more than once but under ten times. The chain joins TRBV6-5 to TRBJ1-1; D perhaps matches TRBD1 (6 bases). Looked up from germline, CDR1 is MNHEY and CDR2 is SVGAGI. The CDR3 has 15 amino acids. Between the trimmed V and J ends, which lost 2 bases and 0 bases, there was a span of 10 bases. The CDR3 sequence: CASSYMAGVNTEAFF. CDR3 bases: TGTGCCAGCAGTTACATGGCAGGGGTGAACACTGAAGCTTTCTTT.